This TCR beta chain was sequenced for a study of T cell repertoires in cytomegalovirus infection. About the research overall: Indicated by public TCR beta signatures were CMV infection and matching HLA type.

Trimming pared 4 bases from V and 4 bases from J, leaving 14 bases between. The length of the CDR3 is 14 residues. In germline, CDR1 is SQVTM, CDR2 ANQGSEA. Overall study results and limits: It was HLA-C-restricted CMV-specific TCR beta clonotypes that dominated the response ex vivo.

Regarding this clonotype: What it recognizes is unknown.

TCRdb itself ran the reads through MiXCR, one entry per CDR3 protein. In the table there are roughly 180,000 distinct CDR3 sequences, approximately 21% of which are singletons. The TCR originated in a human donor in good health (CMV status not recorded). Some clones in this sample may be carry-over from other donors' samples. The V gene is TRBV29-1, the J gene TRBJ2-4; D remains ambiguous. The sequencing here drew on CD8+ T cells from cultured PBMCs, taken from culture after CMV antigen stimulation. CDR3: CSVGGVDVKNIQYF. The CDR3, as DNA: TGCAGCGTTGGTGGGGTAGACGTTAAAAACATTCAGTACTTC.